A selection of T cell receptor beta chains follows, all from one sample in a study of T cells in localized non-small cell lung cancer. Sequencing used immunoSEQ multiplex PCR; TCRdb keeps in-frame clones, though not all of them. Of tens of thousands of clones in the sample, about nine tenths were seen once. Sequencing was performed on peripheral blood, taken before any cancer treatment. The receptors derive from a female donor older than 55 with stage I squamous cell lung carcinoma. Both conserved end residues are part of each CDR3. The D gene is left open where the match is weak. Clone size, where shown, is once, few, many, or a class for clones that have expanded.

d_gene: .
abundance: .
j_gene: TRBJ1-2
v_gene: TRBV18
CDR3aa: CASSPSVRNGYTF
CDR3nt: TGTGCCAGCTCACCATCCGTCAGGAACGGCTACACCTTC

d_gene: TRBD2
abundance: .
j_gene: TRBJ2-7
v_gene: TRBV27
CDR3aa: CASSLSLAGNYEQYF
CDR3nt: TGTGCCAGCAGTTTATCACTAGCGGGCAACTACGAGCAGTACTTC

d_gene: .
abundance: .
j_gene: TRBJ2-7
v_gene: TRBV27
CDR3aa: CASSSPGLSSYEQYF
CDR3nt: TGTGCCAGCAGTTCCCCGGGCCTAAGCTCCTACGAGCAGTACTTC

d_gene: .
abundance: few
j_gene: TRBJ2-1
v_gene: TRBV10-3
CDR3aa: CAISESGGSSNEQFF
CDR3nt: TGTGCCATCAGTGAGTCTGGGGGGAGCTCCAATGAGCAGTTCTTC

d_gene: .
abundance: .
j_gene: TRBJ1-4
v_gene: TRBV7-9
CDR3aa: CASRGTDNEKLFF
CDR3nt: TGTGCCAGCAGGGGGACGGATAATGAAAAACTGTTTTTT

d_gene: TRBD1
abundance: .
j_gene: TRBJ2-1
v_gene: TRBV9
CDR3aa: CASSVAPLDRAPYNEQFF
CDR3nt: TGTGCCAGCAGCGTAGCCCCTCTCGACAGGGCCCCCTACAATGAGCAGTTCTTC

d_gene: TRBD2
abundance: .
j_gene: TRBJ2-5
v_gene: TRBV7-2
CDR3aa: CASSLMIGRAETQYF
CDR3nt: TGTGCCAGCAGCTTAATGATCGGGAGGGCCGAGACCCAGTACTTC

d_gene: TRBD1
abundance: .
j_gene: TRBJ2-5
v_gene: TRBV6-5
CDR3aa: CASSRWRQGETQYF
CDR3nt: TGTGCCAGCAGTCGGTGGAGACAGGGGGAGACCCAGTACTTC

d_gene: .
abundance: .
j_gene: TRBJ2-5
v_gene: TRBV2
CDR3aa: CASNIETQYF
CDR3nt: TGTGCCAGCAATATAGAGACCCAGTACTTC

d_gene: .
abundance: .
j_gene: TRBJ2-3
v_gene: TRBV19
CDR3aa: CASSIVTGRTDTQYF
CDR3nt: TGTGCCAGTAGTATAGTAACGGGGCGGACAGATACGCAGTATTTT

d_gene: .
abundance: .
j_gene: TRBJ2-2
v_gene: TRBV7-9
CDR3aa: CASSYSGGELFF
CDR3nt: TGTGCCAGCAGCTATAGCGGCGGGGAGCTGTTTTTT

d_gene: .
abundance: once
j_gene: TRBJ1-2
v_gene: TRBV29-1
CDR3aa: CSEGEGYTF
CDR3nt: TGCAGCGAGGGCGAGGGCTACACCTTC

d_gene: TRBD2
abundance: few
j_gene: TRBJ2-7
v_gene: TRBV2
CDR3aa: CASSELAGVLYEQYF
CDR3nt: TGTGCCAGCAGTGAACTAGCGGGAGTACTCTACGAGCAGTACTTC

d_gene: .
abundance: .
j_gene: TRBJ2-2
v_gene: TRBV19
CDR3aa: CASSVVSGLSTGELFF
CDR3nt: TGTGCCAGTAGTGTAGTCAGCGGGTTATCCACCGGGGAGCTGTTTTTT

d_gene: .
abundance: .
j_gene: TRBJ2-1
v_gene: TRBV7-2
CDR3aa: CASSSSSSSYNEQFF
CDR3nt: TGTGCCAGCAGCTCCAGCTCAAGTTCCTACAATGAGCAGTTCTTC

d_gene: TRBD2
abundance: .
j_gene: TRBJ2-2
v_gene: TRBV5-1
CDR3aa: CASSSPGLAGVTGELFF
CDR3nt: TGCGCCAGCAGCTCACCGGGACTAGCGGGAGTCACCGGGGAGCTGTTTTTT

d_gene: .
abundance: .
j_gene: TRBJ2-3
v_gene: TRBV14
CDR3aa: CASSNGVTQYF
CDR3nt: TGTGCCAGCAGCAACGGGGTAACGCAGTATTTT

d_gene: .
abundance: .
j_gene: TRBJ2-5
v_gene: TRBV2
CDR3aa: CASSGAVGYQETQYF
CDR3nt: TGTGCCAGCAGTGGGGCCGTGGGCTACCAAGAGACCCAGTACTTC

d_gene: TRBD1
abundance: .
j_gene: TRBJ2-3
v_gene: TRBV30
CDR3aa: CAWSSGTGTDTQYF
CDR3nt: TGTGCCTGGAGCTCCGGGACAGGGACAGATACGCAGTATTTT

d_gene: .
abundance: .
j_gene: TRBJ1-1
v_gene: TRBV5-1
CDR3aa: CASSPLPRQNTEAFF
CDR3nt: TGCGCCAGCAGCCCGCTCCCCAGGCAGAACACTGAAGCTTTCTTT

d_gene: .
abundance: .
j_gene: TRBJ2-5
v_gene: TRBV19
CDR3aa: CASSVSGQETQYF
CDR3nt: TGTGCCAGTAGTGTTTCAGGGCAGGAGACCCAGTACTTC

d_gene: .
abundance: .
j_gene: TRBJ2-5
v_gene: TRBV5-4
CDR3aa: CASSMGGRETQYF
CDR3nt: TGTGCCAGCTCGATGGGGGGTCGAGAGACCCAGTACTTC

d_gene: TRBD1
abundance: .
j_gene: TRBJ2-7
v_gene: TRBV11-2
CDR3aa: CASSLGTGGLSSYEQYF
CDR3nt: TGTGCCAGCAGCTTGGGGACAGGGGGCTTAAGCTCCTACGAGCAGTACTTC

d_gene: TRBD2
abundance: .
j_gene: TRBJ2-1
v_gene: TRBV2
CDR3aa: CASSGDLTGGQYNEQFF
CDR3nt: TGTGCCAGCAGTGGGGACCTGACGGGAGGCCAGTACAATGAGCAGTTCTTC

d_gene: TRBD2
abundance: .
j_gene: TRBJ2-1
v_gene: TRBV2
CDR3aa: CASSALGRGNEQFF
CDR3nt: TGTGCCAGCAGCGCCCTTGGGAGGGGTAATGAGCAGTTCTTC

d_gene: .
abundance: .
j_gene: TRBJ1-3
v_gene: TRBV19
CDR3aa: CASSTSGLSSGNTIYF
CDR3nt: TGTGCCAGTAGTACCTCGGGCCTATCTTCTGGAAACACCATATATTTT

d_gene: TRBD1
abundance: .
j_gene: TRBJ1-2
v_gene: TRBV6-5
CDR3aa: CASSYSGQELYGYTF
CDR3nt: TGTGCCAGCAGTTACTCAGGACAGGAGCTTTATGGCTACACCTTC

d_gene: TRBD1
abundance: .
j_gene: TRBJ1-4
v_gene: TRBV19
CDR3aa: CASSSPGTGTRQLFF
CDR3nt: TGTGCCAGTAGTTCACCAGGGACAGGAACAAGGCAACTGTTTTTT

d_gene: .
abundance: .
j_gene: TRBJ2-3
v_gene: TRBV4-1
CDR3aa: CASSPAPPSTDTQYF
CDR3nt: TGCGCCAGCAGCCCCGCCCCCCCCAGCACAGATACGCAGTATTTT

d_gene: .
abundance: .
j_gene: TRBJ1-1
v_gene: TRBV30
CDR3aa: CAWSVLGRNTEAFF
CDR3nt: TGTGCCTGGAGTGTACTCGGCAGGAACACTGAAGCTTTCTTT

d_gene: .
abundance: .
j_gene: TRBJ2-1
v_gene: TRBV5-4
CDR3aa: CASSLRLVNEQFF
CDR3nt: TGTGCCAGCAGCTTGCGCCTAGTGAATGAGCAGTTCTTC

d_gene: TRBD1
abundance: .
j_gene: TRBJ2-2
v_gene: TRBV6-1
CDR3aa: CASRGDRGGTGELFF
CDR3nt: TGTGCCAGCAGGGGGGACAGGGGAGGCACCGGGGAGCTGTTTTTT

d_gene: .
abundance: few
j_gene: TRBJ2-7
v_gene: TRBV11-2
CDR3aa: CASSLRGVRAYEQYF
CDR3nt: TGTGCCAGCAGCTTACGAGGGGTAAGAGCCTACGAGCAGTACTTC

d_gene: .
abundance: .
j_gene: TRBJ2-3
v_gene: TRBV7-6
CDR3aa: CASSAPGQRTQYF
CDR3nt: TGTGCCAGCAGCGCGCCGGGCCAGAGAACGCAGTATTTT

d_gene: TRBD2
abundance: .
j_gene: TRBJ2-1
v_gene: TRBV5-1
CDR3aa: CASSLLELAGLGEQFF
CDR3nt: TGCGCCAGCAGCTTGTTAGAACTAGCGGGACTCGGTGAGCAGTTCTTC

d_gene: TRBD2
abundance: .
j_gene: TRBJ2-1
v_gene: TRBV6-5
CDR3aa: CASSYPGGPKKQFF
CDR3nt: TGTGCCAGCAGTTACCCGGGGGGGCCCAAGAAGCAGTTCTTC

d_gene: TRBD2
abundance: .
j_gene: TRBJ2-5
v_gene: TRBV30
CDR3aa: CAWRTSGGETQYF
CDR3nt: TGTGCCTGGAGGACTAGCGGAGGAGAGACCCAGTACTTC

d_gene: .
abundance: few
j_gene: TRBJ1-1
v_gene: TRBV18
CDR3aa: CASSPVAGEAFF
CDR3nt: TGTGCCAGCTCACCGGTTGCAGGTGAAGCTTTCTTT

d_gene: TRBD2
abundance: .
j_gene: TRBJ2-7
v_gene: TRBV5-1
CDR3aa: CASSLVSGTNLRDYEQYF
CDR3nt: TGCGCCAGCAGCTTGGTTTCGGGGACTAATCTGAGGGACTACGAGCAGTACTTC

d_gene: .
abundance: .
j_gene: TRBJ2-3
v_gene: TRBV7-2
CDR3aa: CASTRVTSTDTQYF
CDR3nt: TGTGCCAGCACCCGGGTTACTAGCACAGATACGCAGTATTTT

d_gene: TRBD2
abundance: .
j_gene: TRBJ2-5
v_gene: TRBV14
CDR3aa: CASSRLRGGRPWETQYF
CDR3nt: TGTGCCAGCAGCCGGCTCCGCGGCGGGAGGCCCTGGGAGACCCAGTACTTC

d_gene: .
abundance: .
j_gene: TRBJ2-5
v_gene: TRBV19
CDR3aa: CASSMRGGGRASETQYF
CDR3nt: TGTGCCAGTAGTATGAGGGGGGGCGGGAGAGCGTCGGAGACCCAGTACTTC

d_gene: .
abundance: .
j_gene: TRBJ2-7
v_gene: TRBV11-3
CDR3aa: CASSIKDGLGLYF
CDR3nt: TGTGCCAGCAGCATAAAGGACGGTCTGGGTCTGTACTTC

d_gene: TRBD2
abundance: .
j_gene: TRBJ2-5
v_gene: TRBV19
CDR3aa: CASNLAGEGETQYF
CDR3nt: TGTGCCAGTAACTTAGCGGGAGAGGGAGAGACCCAGTACTTC

d_gene: .
abundance: .
j_gene: TRBJ1-5
v_gene: TRBV5-6
CDR3aa: CASRGSPRKQPQHF
CDR3nt: TGTGCCAGCCGAGGCAGTCCGCGTAAGCAGCCCCAGCATTTT

d_gene: TRBD1
abundance: few
j_gene: TRBJ1-3
v_gene: TRBV7-2
CDR3aa: CASSPQGAVGNTIYF
CDR3nt: TGTGCCAGCAGCCCACAGGGGGCGGTTGGAAACACCATATATTTT

d_gene: .
abundance: .
j_gene: TRBJ2-1
v_gene: TRBV2
CDR3aa: CASSTRYNEQFF
CDR3nt: TGTGCCAGCAGCACAAGATACAATGAGCAGTTCTTC

d_gene: .
abundance: .
j_gene: TRBJ1-3
v_gene: TRBV21-1
CDR3aa: CASSIRDRGRGGNTIYF
CDR3nt: TGTGCCAGCAGCATACGGGACAGGGGGCGCGGTGGAAACACCATATATTTT

d_gene: TRBD1
abundance: .
j_gene: TRBJ1-5
v_gene: TRBV4-1
CDR3aa: CASSQATGAGREPQHF
CDR3nt: TGCGCCAGCAGCCAAGCGACAGGGGCAGGGAGAGAGCCCCAGCATTTT